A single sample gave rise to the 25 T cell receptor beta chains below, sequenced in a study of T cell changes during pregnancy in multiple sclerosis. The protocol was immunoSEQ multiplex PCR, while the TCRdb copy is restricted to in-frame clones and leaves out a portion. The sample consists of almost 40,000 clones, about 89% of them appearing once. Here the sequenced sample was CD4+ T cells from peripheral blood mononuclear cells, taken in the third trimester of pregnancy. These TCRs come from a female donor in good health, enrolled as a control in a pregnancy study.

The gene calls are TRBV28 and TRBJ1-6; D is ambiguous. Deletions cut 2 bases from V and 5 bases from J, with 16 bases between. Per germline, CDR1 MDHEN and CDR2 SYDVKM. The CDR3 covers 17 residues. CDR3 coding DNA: TGTGCCAGCAGTTTAATCGGGGAGAATATCCATAATTCACCCCTCCACTTT. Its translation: CASSLIGENIHNSPLHF. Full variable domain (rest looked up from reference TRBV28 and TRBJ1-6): DVKVTQSSRYLVKRTGEKVFLECVQDMDHENMFWYRQDPGLGLRLIYFSYDVKMKEKGDIPEGYSVSREKKERFSLILESASTNQTSMYLCASSLIGENIHNSPLHFGNGTRLTVT.

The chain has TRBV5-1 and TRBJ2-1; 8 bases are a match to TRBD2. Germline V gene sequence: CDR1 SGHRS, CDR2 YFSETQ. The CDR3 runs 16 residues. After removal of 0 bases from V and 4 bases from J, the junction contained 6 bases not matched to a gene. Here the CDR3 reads CASSLGSGRPYNEQFF. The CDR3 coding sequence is TGCGCCAGCAGCTTGGGGAGCGGGAGACCTTACAATGAGCAGTTCTTC. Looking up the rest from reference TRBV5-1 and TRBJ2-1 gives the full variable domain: KAGVTQTPRYLIKTRGQQVTLSCSPISGHRSVSWYQQTPGQGLQFLFEYFSETQRNKGNFPGRFSGRQFSNSRSEMNVSTLELGDSALYLCASSLGSGRPYNEQFFGPGTRLTVL.

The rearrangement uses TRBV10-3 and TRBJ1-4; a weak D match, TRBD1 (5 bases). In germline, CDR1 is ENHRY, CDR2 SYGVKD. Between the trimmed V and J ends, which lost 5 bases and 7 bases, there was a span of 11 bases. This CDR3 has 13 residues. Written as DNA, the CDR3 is TGTGCCATCAGTAACAGCGGGGGTGAAAAACTGTTTTTT. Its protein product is CAISNSGGEKLFF.

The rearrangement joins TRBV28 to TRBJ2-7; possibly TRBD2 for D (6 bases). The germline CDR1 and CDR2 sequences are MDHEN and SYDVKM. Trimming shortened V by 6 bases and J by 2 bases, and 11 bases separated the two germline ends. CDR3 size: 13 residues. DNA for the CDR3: TGTGCCAGCAGGGCTAGCGCGACCTACGAGCAGTACTTC. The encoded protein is CASRASATYEQYF.

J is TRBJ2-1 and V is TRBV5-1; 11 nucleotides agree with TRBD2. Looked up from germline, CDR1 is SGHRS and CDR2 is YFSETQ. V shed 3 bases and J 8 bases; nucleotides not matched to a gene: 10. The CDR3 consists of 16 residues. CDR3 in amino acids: CASSSGTSGGQDEQFF. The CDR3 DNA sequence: TGCGCCAGCAGCTCTGGGACTAGCGGAGGCCAGGATGAGCAGTTCTTC. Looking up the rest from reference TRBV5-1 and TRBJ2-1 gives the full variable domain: KAGVTQTPRYLIKTRGQQVTLSCSPISGHRSVSWYQQTPGQGLQFLFEYFSETQRNKGNFPGRFSGRQFSNSRSEMNVSTLELGDSALYLCASSSGTSGGQDEQFFGPGTRLTVL.

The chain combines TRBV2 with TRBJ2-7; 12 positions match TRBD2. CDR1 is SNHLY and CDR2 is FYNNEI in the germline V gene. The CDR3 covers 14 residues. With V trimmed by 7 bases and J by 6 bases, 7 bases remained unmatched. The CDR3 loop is CASTLAGGRLEQYF. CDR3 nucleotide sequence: TGTGCCAGCACCCTAGCGGGGGGGCGACTCGAGCAGTACTTC. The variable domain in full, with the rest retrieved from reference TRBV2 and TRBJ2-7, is EPEVTQTPSHQVTQMGQEVILRCVPISNHLYFYWYRQILGQKVEFLVSFYNNEISEKSEIFDDQFSVERPDGSNFTLKIRSTKLEDSAMYFCASTLAGGRLEQYFGPGTRLTVT.

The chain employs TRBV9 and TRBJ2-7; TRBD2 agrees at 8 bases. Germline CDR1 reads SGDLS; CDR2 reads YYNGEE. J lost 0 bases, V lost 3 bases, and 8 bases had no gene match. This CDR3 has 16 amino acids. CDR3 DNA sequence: TGTGCCAGCAGCGCCTCGACGGGGGGGAGCTCCTACGAGCAGTACTTC. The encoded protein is CASSASTGGSSYEQYF.

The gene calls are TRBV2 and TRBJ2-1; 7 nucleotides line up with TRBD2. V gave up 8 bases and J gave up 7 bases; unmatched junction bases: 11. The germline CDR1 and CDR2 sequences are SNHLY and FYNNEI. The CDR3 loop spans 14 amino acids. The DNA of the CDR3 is TGTGCCAGCCTTCCTCGTCGACTAGCAAATGAGCAGTTCTTC. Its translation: CASLPRRLANEQFF.

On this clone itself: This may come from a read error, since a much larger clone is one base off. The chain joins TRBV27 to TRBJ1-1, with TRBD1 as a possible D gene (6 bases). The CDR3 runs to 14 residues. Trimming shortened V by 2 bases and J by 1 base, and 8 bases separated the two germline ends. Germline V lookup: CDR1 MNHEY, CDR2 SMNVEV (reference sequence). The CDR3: CASSLQGTNTEAFF. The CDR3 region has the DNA TGTGCCAGCAGTTTACAGGGGACGAACACTGAAGCTTTCTTT.

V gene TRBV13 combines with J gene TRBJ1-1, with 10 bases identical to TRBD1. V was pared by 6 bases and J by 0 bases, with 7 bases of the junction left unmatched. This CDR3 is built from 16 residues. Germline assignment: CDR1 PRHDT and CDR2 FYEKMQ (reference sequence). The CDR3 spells CASSYAGTGVNTEAFF. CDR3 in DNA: TGTGCCAGCAGTTATGCCGGGACAGGGGTGAACACTGAAGCTTTCTTT.

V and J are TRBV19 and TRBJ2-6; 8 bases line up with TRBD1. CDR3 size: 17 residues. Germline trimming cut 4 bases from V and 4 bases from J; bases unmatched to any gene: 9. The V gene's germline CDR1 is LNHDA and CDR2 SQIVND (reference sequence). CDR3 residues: CASSTRTGGTGANVLTF. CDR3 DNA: TGTGCCAGTAGTACCAGAACAGGGGGTACAGGGGCCAACGTCCTGACTTTC.

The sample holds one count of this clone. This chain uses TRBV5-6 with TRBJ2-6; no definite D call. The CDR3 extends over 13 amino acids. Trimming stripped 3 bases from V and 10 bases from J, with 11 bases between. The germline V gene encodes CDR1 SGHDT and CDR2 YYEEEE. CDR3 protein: CASSYFNRNVLTF. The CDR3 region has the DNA TGTGCCAGCAGCTACTTCAATCGAAACGTCCTGACTTTC.

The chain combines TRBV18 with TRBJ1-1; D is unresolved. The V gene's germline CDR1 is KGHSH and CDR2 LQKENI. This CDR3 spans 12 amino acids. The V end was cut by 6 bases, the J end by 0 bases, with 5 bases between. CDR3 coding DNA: TGTGCCAGCTCGAGGGTGAACACTGAAGCTTTCTTT. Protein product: CASSRVNTEAFF.

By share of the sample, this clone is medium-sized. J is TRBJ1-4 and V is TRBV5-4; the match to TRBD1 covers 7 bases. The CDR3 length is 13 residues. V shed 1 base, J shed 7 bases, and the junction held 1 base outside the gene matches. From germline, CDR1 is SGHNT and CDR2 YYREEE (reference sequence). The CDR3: CASSLNRGEKLFF. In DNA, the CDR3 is TGTGCCAGCAGCTTGAACAGGGGTGAAAAACTGTTTTTT.

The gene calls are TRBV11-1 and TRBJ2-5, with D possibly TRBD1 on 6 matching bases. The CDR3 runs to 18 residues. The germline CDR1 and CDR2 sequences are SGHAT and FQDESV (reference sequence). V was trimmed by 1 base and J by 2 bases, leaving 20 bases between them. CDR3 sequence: CASSLVGSGTRGQETQYF. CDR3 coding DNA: TGTGCCAGCAGCTTAGTCGGATCGGGGACCAGGGGACAAGAGACCCAGTACTTC.

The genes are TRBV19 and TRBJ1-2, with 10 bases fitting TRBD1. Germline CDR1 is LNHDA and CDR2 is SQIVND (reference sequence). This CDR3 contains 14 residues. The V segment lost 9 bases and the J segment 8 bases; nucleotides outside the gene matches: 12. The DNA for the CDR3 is TGTGCCAGCCGCGGTCGACAGGGGGCTCGGGGCTACACCTTC. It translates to CASRGRQGARGYTF.

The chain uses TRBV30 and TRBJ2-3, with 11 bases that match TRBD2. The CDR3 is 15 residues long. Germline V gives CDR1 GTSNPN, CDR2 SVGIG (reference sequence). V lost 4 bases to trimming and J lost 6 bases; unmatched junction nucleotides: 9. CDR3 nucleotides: TGTGCCTGGAATATACTAGCGGGGGCACGGGATACGCAGTATTTT. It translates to CAWNILAGARDTQYF.

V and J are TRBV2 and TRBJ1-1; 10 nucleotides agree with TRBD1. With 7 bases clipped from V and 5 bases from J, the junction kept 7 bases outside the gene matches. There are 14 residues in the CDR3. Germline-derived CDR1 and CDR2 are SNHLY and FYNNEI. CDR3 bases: TGTGCCAGCACCTGGACAGGGGGAAGGACTGAAGCTTTCTTT. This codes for CASTWTGGRTEAFF.

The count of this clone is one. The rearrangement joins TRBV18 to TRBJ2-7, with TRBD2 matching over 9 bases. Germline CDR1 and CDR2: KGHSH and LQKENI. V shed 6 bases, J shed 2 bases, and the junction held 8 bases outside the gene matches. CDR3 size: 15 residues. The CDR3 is CASSPQRGAAYEQYF. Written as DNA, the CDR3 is TGTGCCAGCTCCCCTCAGCGGGGGGCCGCCTACGAGCAGTACTTC.

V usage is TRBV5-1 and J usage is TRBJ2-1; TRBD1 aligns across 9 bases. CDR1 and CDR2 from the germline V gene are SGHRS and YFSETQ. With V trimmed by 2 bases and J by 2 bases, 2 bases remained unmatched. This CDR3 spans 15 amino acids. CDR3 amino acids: CASSLGDRAYNEQFF. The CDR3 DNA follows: TGCGCCAGCAGCTTAGGGGACAGGGCCTACAATGAGCAGTTCTTC.

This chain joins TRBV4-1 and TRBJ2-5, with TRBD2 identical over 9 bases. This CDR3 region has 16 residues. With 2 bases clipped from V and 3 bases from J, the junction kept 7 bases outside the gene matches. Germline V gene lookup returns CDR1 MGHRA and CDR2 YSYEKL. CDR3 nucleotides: TGCGCCAGCAGCCAAAATACGTTAGCGGGAGAAGAGACCCAGTACTTC. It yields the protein CASSQNTLAGEETQYF.

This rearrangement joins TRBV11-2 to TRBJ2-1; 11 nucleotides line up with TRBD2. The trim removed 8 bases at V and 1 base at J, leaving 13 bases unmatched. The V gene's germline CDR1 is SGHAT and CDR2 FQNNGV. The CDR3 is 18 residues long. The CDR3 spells CASSQDLAGGRSYNEQFF. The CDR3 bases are TGTGCCAGCTCCCAAGATCTAGCGGGAGGCCGTTCCTACAATGAGCAGTTCTTC.

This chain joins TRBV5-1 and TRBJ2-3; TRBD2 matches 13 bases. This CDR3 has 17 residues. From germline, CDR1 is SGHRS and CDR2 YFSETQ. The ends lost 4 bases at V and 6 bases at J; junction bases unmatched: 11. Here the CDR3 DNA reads TGCGCCAGCAGCCTTGGTACTAGCGGGGGGGTCCAGGATACGCAGTATTTT. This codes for CASSLGTSGGVQDTQYF.

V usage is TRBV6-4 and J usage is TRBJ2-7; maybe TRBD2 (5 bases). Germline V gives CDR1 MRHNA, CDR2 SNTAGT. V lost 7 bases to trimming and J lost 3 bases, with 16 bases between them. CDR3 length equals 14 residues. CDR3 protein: CASTWGAAVYEQYF. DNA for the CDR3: TGTGCCAGCACCTGGGGAGCGGCCGTCTACGAGCAGTACTTC.

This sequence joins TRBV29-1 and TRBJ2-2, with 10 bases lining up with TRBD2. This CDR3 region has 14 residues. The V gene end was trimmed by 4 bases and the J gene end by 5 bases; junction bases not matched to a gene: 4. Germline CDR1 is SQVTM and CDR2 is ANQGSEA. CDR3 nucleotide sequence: TGCAGCGTTGGAGTAGCGGGAGGAACCGGGGAGCTGTTTTTT. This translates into CSVGVAGGTGELFF.